The 23 T cell receptor beta chains reported below all come from one sample, sequenced in a study of graft-versus-host responses after intestinal transplantation. These TCRs' antigens remain unknown. Clones were sequenced by immunoSEQ multiplex PCR, and TCRdb holds only the in-frame ones, with some missing. The sample has roughly 120,000 clones; about nine tenths are singletons. The material was unstimulated CD4+ T cells sorted from spleen or lymph node cells, obtained before intestinal transplant. The receptors shown here come from a human donor who received an intestinal transplant.

The gene calls are TRBV4-3 and TRBJ1-2; weak D call: TRBD1 (6 bases). V was pared by 4 bases and J by 3 bases, with 15 bases between. The CDR3 runs 15 residues. Germline lookup yields CDR1 LGHNA and CDR2 YSLEER. The CDR3 sequence is CASSPTTDRYYGYTF. DNA for the CDR3: TGCGCCAGCAGCCCGACTACGGACAGATACTATGGCTACACCTTC.

V and J are TRBV7-9 and TRBJ2-4, with 12 bases identical to TRBD2. J was trimmed by 6 bases and V by 5 bases; bases with no gene match: 5. This CDR3 spans 15 amino acids. Germline CDR1 SEHNR, CDR2 FQNEAQ (reference sequence). The CDR3 DNA follows: TGTGCCAGCAGCGACTTACTAGCGGGAGGAAACATTCAGTACTTC. Its translation: CASSDLLAGGNIQYF.

The chain couples TRBV5-4 to TRBJ2-2; tentative D call: TRBD1 (5 bases). The CDR3 totals 17 residues. The V gene's germline CDR1 is SGHNT and CDR2 YYREEE (reference sequence). Trimming stripped 1 base from V and 2 bases from J, with 15 bases between. The CDR3 DNA sequence: TGTGCCAGCAGCTTGAGGTGGACAAGATCAAACACCGGGGAGCTGTTTTTT. Protein: CASSLRWTRSNTGELFF. Combining the CDR3 with reference TRBV5-4 and TRBJ2-2 gives the whole variable domain ETGVTQSPTHLIKTRGQQVTLRCSSQSGHNTVSWYQQALGQGPQFIFQYYREEENGRGNFPPRFSGLQFPNYSSELNVNALELDDSALYLCASSLRWTRSNTGELFFGEGSRLTVL.

The V gene is TRBV6-1, the J gene TRBJ1-1, with D possibly TRBD1 on 5 matching bases. V lost 5 bases and J 0 bases, leaving 13 bases between the germline ends. From germline, CDR1 is MNHNS and CDR2 SASEGT. CDR3 length: 15 amino acids. The CDR3 region is CASSLDGGVNTEAFF. The CDR3 nucleotides are TGTGCCAGCAGTCTAGATGGGGGGGTGAACACTGAAGCTTTCTTT.

This rearrangement joins TRBV11-2 to TRBJ2-7, with TRBD1 identical over 9 bases. J gave up 3 bases and V 7 bases, and 10 bases lay outside the gene matches. This CDR3 has 15 amino acids. Germline-derived CDR1 and CDR2 are SGHAT and FQNNGV. The CDR3 sequence is CASKITGTGFYEQYF. CDR3 in DNA: TGTGCCAGCAAGATCACCGGGACAGGGTTCTACGAGCAGTACTTC.

The chain recombines TRBV5-1 with TRBJ1-1, with D perhaps matching TRBD1 (5 bases). Germline CDR1 is SGHRS and CDR2 is YFSETQ. V was pared by 0 bases and J by 9 bases, with 12 bases between. The CDR3 is 13 amino acids. CDR3 region: CASSLAGAQKAFF. The CDR3 region has the DNA TGCGCCAGCAGCTTGGCTGGGGCGCAGAAAGCTTTCTTT.

The genes are TRBV11-2 and TRBJ2-3; a possible D gene is TRBD2 (6 bases). The V end was cut by 3 bases, the J end by 4 bases, with 20 bases between. The germline gives CDR1 SGHAT, CDR2 FQNNGV. There are 17 residues in the CDR3. The CDR3: CASSFRDSRYAADTQYF. CDR3 nucleotides: TGTGCCAGCAGCTTTCGGGACTCCCGGTATGCGGCAGATACGCAGTATTTT.

The chain is built from TRBV19 and TRBJ2-7, with 14 positions matching TRBD2. V lost 6 bases and J lost 0; bases outside the gene matches: 1. Germline loops: CDR1 LNHDA, CDR2 SQIVND (reference sequence). CDR3 length equals 15 residues. The CDR3 coding sequence is TGTGCCAGTAGGGGGACTAGCGGGAGCTCCTACGAGCAGTACTTC. It translates to CASRGTSGSSYEQYF. The entire variable domain, with the rest obtained from reference TRBV19 and TRBJ2-7, is as follows: DGGITQSPKYLFRKEGQNVTLSCEQNLNHDAMYWYRQDPGQGLRLIYYSQIVNDFQKGDIAEGYSVSREKKESFPLTVTSAQKNPTAFYLCASRGTSGSSYEQYFGPGTRLTVT.

The V and J genes are TRBV19 and TRBJ1-1; 8 positions match TRBD1. Looked up from germline, CDR1 is LNHDA and CDR2 is SQIVND (reference sequence). Trimming removed 5 bases from V and 6 bases from J; junction bases left unmatched: 5. The CDR3 runs 13 residues. CDR3 protein: CASSAWTGSEAFF. CDR3 DNA: TGTGCCAGTAGTGCGTGGACAGGGTCTGAAGCTTTCTTT.

This chain uses TRBV6-6 with TRBJ1-1; 8 nucleotides agree with TRBD1. Trimming cost V 4 bases and J 1 base; bases outside gene matches: 2. The CDR3 extends over 14 amino acids. In germline, CDR1 is MNHNY, CDR2 SVGAGI (reference sequence). In nucleotides, the CDR3 is TGTGCCAGCAGTTTTCAGGGGGCGAACACTGAAGCTTTCTTT. Encoded protein: CASSFQGANTEAFF.

The chain recombines TRBV19 with TRBJ2-5; possible D gene TRBD2, 6 bases. Germline lookup yields CDR1 LNHDA and CDR2 SQIVND (reference sequence). The V gene lost 1 base and the J gene lost 5 bases, with 11 bases spanning the gap. The CDR3 spans 14 residues. CDR3 loop: CASSIVAGRETQYF. The CDR3 DNA reads TGTGCCAGTAGTATAGTGGCAGGGAGGGAGACCCAGTACTTC.

V gene TRBV27 combines with J gene TRBJ2-2; the D gene is possibly TRBD1 (6 bases). V lost 6 bases, J lost 0 bases, and 17 bases lay in between. Germline-derived CDR1 and CDR2 are MNHEY and SMNVEV (reference sequence). The CDR3 loop spans 17 amino acids. CDR3 nucleotide sequence: TGTGCCAGCAGCCTTGACAGGCTATTCGCGAACACCGGGGAGCTGTTTTTT. Residues: CASSLDRLFANTGELFF.

J is TRBJ2-2 and V is TRBV6-1; D unresolved. The germline V and J ends were trimmed by 1 base and 6 bases, with 6 bases remaining between them. The CDR3 spans 13 residues. Germline V gene sequence: CDR1 MNHNS, CDR2 SASEGT. Here the CDR3 reads CASSEGRAGELFF. CDR3 in DNA: TGTGCCAGCAGTGAAGGCCGGGCCGGGGAGCTGTTTTTT.

The gene calls are TRBV6-4 and TRBJ2-5, with a tentative D call TRBD2 (6 bases). CDR1 MRHNA and CDR2 SNTAGT come from the germline V gene. The CDR3 spans 14 residues. The V end was cut by 7 bases, the J end by 0 bases, with 12 bases between. CDR3 loop: CASNGGKYQETQYF. The CDR3 DNA reads as TGTGCCAGCAATGGGGGGAAGTACCAAGAGACCCAGTACTTC.

The rearrangement uses TRBV5-4 and TRBJ2-3, with TRBD2 as a possible D gene (6 bases). The CDR3 has 15 residues. In germline, CDR1 is SGHNT, CDR2 YYREEE (reference sequence). Trimming took 2 bases from V and 6 from J, leaving 16 bases between them. The CDR3 protein is CASSFNGGGLDTQYF. The CDR3 coding sequence is TGTGCCAGCAGCTTTAACGGGGGTGGATTGGATACGCAGTATTTT.

This chain joins TRBV28 and TRBJ1-3; TRBD1 matches at 10 bases. Germline V gene sequence: CDR1 MDHEN, CDR2 SYDVKM. V dropped 6 bases and J dropped 5; count of bases not matched to a gene: 7. CDR3 size: 15 residues. Here the CDR3 DNA reads TGTGCCAGCAGCCGAGGGACAGGGGCTAGAAACACCATATATTTT. It yields the protein CASSRGTGARNTIYF.

V usage is TRBV30 and J usage is TRBJ2-3; D possibly corresponds to TRBD1 (6 bases). Germline CDR1 GTSNPN, CDR2 SVGIG (reference sequence). V was cut by 3 bases and J by 3 bases, with 13 bases left in between. The CDR3 covers 14 residues. Here the CDR3 DNA reads TGTGCCTGGAGCCGGGACACGCTGACAGATACGCAGTATTTT. Protein: CAWSRDTLTDTQYF. The full variable domain, rest sourced from reference TRBV30 and TRBJ2-3, is SQTIHQWPATLVQPVGSPLSLECTVEGTSNPNLYWYRQAAGRGLQLLFYSVGIGQISSEVPQNLSASRPQDRQFILSSKKLLLSDSGFYLCAWSRDTLTDTQYFGPGTRLTVL.

This chain joins TRBV18 and TRBJ2-3, with TRBD1 matching over 9 bases. Trimming removed 6 bases from V and 5 bases from J; junction bases left unmatched: 9. The CDR3 is 15 residues long. Germline V CDR1 and CDR2: KGHSH, LQKENI. CDR3 in DNA: TGTGCCAGCTCGCCGCGGGACAGGGTGTTAGATACGCAGTATTTT. It translates to CASSPRDRVLDTQYF.

The J gene is TRBJ2-2, the V gene TRBV5-1; tentatively, D is TRBD1 (6 bases). Germline values: CDR1 SGHRS, CDR2 YFSETQ. The CDR3 is 15 residues long. Trimming removed 3 bases at V and 1 base at J, with 10 bases between. CDR3 region: CASSSRGQNTGELFF. DNA for the CDR3: TGCGCCAGCAGCTCCAGGGGCCAGAACACCGGGGAGCTGTTTTTT.

J is TRBJ1-2 and V is TRBV30; D may be TRBD1 (6 bases). Trimming shortened V by 1 base and J by 4 bases, and 13 bases separated the two germline ends. This CDR3 spans 14 amino acids. Looked up from germline, CDR1 is GTSNPN and CDR2 is SVGIG (reference sequence). The CDR3 DNA is TGTGCCTGGAGTGGGACAGTCTACGCCTATGGCTACACCTTC. Residues: CAWSGTVYAYGYTF.

The genes are TRBV11-2 and TRBJ2-2; D uncertain. Trimming pared 4 bases from V and 4 bases from J, leaving 13 bases between. Germline CDR1 reads SGHAT; CDR2 reads FQNNGV. CDR3 length equals 15 residues. For the CDR3, the DNA is TGTGCCAGCAGCTCGGAGTTTTCGGTCACCGGGGAGCTGTTTTTT. Translation gives CASSSEFSVTGELFF.

The chain combines TRBV11-2 with TRBJ1-2, with 10 bases that match TRBD1. This CDR3 is 14 amino acids long. CDR1 and CDR2 (germline): SGHAT, FQNNGV. After removal of 4 bases from V and 7 bases from J, the junction contained 6 bases not matched to a gene. This CDR3 reads CASSYGGQGPGYTF. CDR3 sequence (DNA): TGTGCCAGCAGCTACGGGGGACAGGGGCCTGGCTACACCTTC.

The chain is built from TRBV20-1 and TRBJ2-7; D may be TRBD2 (6 bases). The CDR3 runs to 11 residues. Trimming cost V 7 bases and J 4 bases, with 11 bases left between them. Germline loops: CDR1 DFQATT, CDR2 SNEGSKA (reference sequence). In DNA, the CDR3 is TGCAGTGTGGGTAGCGGATACGAGCAGTACTTC. This gives the protein CSVGSGYEQYF.